The 6 T cell receptor beta chains reported below all come from one sample, sequenced in a study of cytomegalovirus exposure and HLA in healthy donors. Use of 60 Vbeta and 13 Jbeta primers characterized the PCR. The data were produced by immunoSEQ multiplex PCR, yet TCRdb's version contains in-frame clones alone and is incomplete. The sample includes 200,000 to 250,000 clones, almost 85% of them seen just once. Sequenced material: PBMCs. These receptors were taken from a woman aged 40 to 50 in good health and CMV-seronegative.

The rearrangement uses TRBV19 and TRBJ1-5, with D unresolved. Between the trimmed V and J ends, which lost 3 bases and 8 bases, there was a span of 11 bases. The CDR3 has 13 residues. From germline, CDR1 is LNHDA and CDR2 SQIVND (reference sequence). CDR3 nucleotide sequence: TGTGCCAGTAGTATTGCGTTCCTCGAGCCCCAGCATTTT. Its protein is CASSIAFLEPQHF. The entire variable domain, with the rest obtained from reference TRBV19 and TRBJ1-5, is as follows: DGGITQSPKYLFRKEGQNVTLSCEQNLNHDAMYWYRQDPGQGLRLIYYSQIVNDFQKGDIAEGYSVSREKKESFPLTVTSAQKNPTAFYLCASSIAFLEPQHFGDGTRLSIL.

J is TRBJ1-5 and V is TRBV5-5; the D is unclear. Germline CDR1 is SGHKS and CDR2 is YYEKEE (reference sequence). This CDR3 has 15 residues. V lost 0 bases and J 2 bases, leaving 9 bases between the germline ends. The CDR3 is CASSLEQHGNQPQHF. In nucleotides, the CDR3 is TGTGCCAGCAGCTTGGAACAGCATGGCAATCAGCCCCAGCATTTT.

The chain combines TRBV7-2 with TRBJ2-2, with TRBD2 matching 16 bases. Germline-derived CDR1 and CDR2 are SGHTA and FQGNSA. This CDR3 region has 19 residues. V lost 1 base and J lost 5; bases outside the gene matches: 7. As DNA, the CDR3 is TGTGCCAGCAGCTTAGTGGGGACTAGCGGGGGGGCCAGTACCGGGGAGCTGTTTTTT. Translated, it gives CASSLVGTSGGASTGELFF.

The chain couples TRBV6-6 to TRBJ1-5, with a possible D match to TRBD1 (5 bases). V was shortened by 4 bases and J by 6 bases, with 13 bases between the two germline ends. This CDR3 has 14 amino acids. Germline V gene sequence: CDR1 MNHNY, CDR2 SVGAGI (reference sequence). CDR3 protein: CASSSRGGSQPQHF. For the CDR3, the DNA is TGTGCCAGCAGTTCCCGGGGGGGGAGTCAGCCCCAGCATTTT.

In the case of this clone: Other DNA sequences within the sample encode an identical CDR3. The CDR3 coding sequence is TGTGCCAGCAGCTACCTCCTCCTGGGGCTCGCCGGGGAGCTGTTTTTT. Translation: CASSYLLLGLAGELFF. The chain links TRBV6-5 to TRBJ2-2, with a weak D call TRBD1 (5 bases). The CDR3 has 16 amino acids. Germline V gene sequence: CDR1 MNHEY, CDR2 SVGAGI. The germline V and J ends were trimmed by 6 bases and 6 bases, with 20 bases remaining between them.

The genes are TRBV28 and TRBJ2-1, with D possibly matching TRBD2 (6 bases). With 8 bases removed from V and 2 bases from J, the gap between germline ends came to 19 bases. This CDR3 region has 16 residues. Germline V gene data show CDR1 as MDHEN and CDR2 as SYDVKM. DNA of the CDR3: TGTGCCAGCCGTTCCAATCGGCGGGGTCCCTACAATGAGCAGTTCTTC. This translates into CASRSNRRGPYNEQFF. The complete variable domain, with remaining parts taken from reference TRBV28 and TRBJ2-1, reads DVKVTQSSRYLVKRTGEKVFLECVQDMDHENMFWYRQDPGLGLRLIYFSYDVKMKEKGDIPEGYSVSREKKERFSLILESASTNQTSMYLCASRSNRRGPYNEQFFGPGTRLTVL.